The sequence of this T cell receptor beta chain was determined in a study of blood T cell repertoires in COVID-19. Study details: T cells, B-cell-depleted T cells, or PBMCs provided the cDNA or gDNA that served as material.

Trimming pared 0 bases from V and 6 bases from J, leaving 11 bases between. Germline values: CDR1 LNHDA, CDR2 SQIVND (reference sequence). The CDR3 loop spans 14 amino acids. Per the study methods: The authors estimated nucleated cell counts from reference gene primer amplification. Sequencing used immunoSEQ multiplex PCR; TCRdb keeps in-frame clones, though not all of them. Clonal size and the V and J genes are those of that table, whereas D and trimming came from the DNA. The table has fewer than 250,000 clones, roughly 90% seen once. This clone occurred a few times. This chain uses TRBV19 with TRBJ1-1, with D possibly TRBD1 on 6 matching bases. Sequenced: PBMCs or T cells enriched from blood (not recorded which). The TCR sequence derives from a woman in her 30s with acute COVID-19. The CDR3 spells CASSIEGGRPEAFF. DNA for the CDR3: TGTGCCAGTAGTATAGAAGGGGGACGGCCTGAAGCTTTCTTT.